The 30 T cell receptor beta chains below were found in one sample sequenced in a study of glioma-infiltrating T cells (dated by TCRdb to 2015 to 2016). These reads were obtained on an Illumina MiSeq. The iRepertoire nested amplicon-rescue multiplex PCR (arm-PCR) platform was used to amplify TCR alpha and beta CDR3 regions from RNA. The raw public data were reprocessed by TCRdb itself: fastp quality trimming at Q25, MiXCR clonotype calling, in-frame beta chains only. Rows with one shared CDR3 protein collapse into an entry with the most common genes and DNA. The sample table lists 300,000 to 450,000 distinct CDR3 sequences, about two fifths of them with a count of one. The ten biggest clones cover around 12% of the sample. The material sequenced was glioma tissue, nonneoplastic brain tissue, or PBMCs (not recorded which). The receptors here all came from a human donor with low-grade glioma or glioblastoma, undergoing nonglioma brain surgery, or in good health (not recorded which).

Regarding this clonotype: The junction and the germline gene differ at one end; a read error may be behind it. This chain joins TRBV2 and TRBJ1-5; 7 bases align to TRBD1. CDR1 and CDR2 from the germline V gene are SNHLY and FYNNEI. The CDR3 runs to 15 residues. CDR3 sequence (DNA): TGTGCCAGCAGCGACCTGACAGGGATCAATCAGACCCAGCATTTT. As protein: CASSDLTGINQTQHF.

Comment on this clonotype: This sequence may be a read error, since a much larger clone differs from it by one base. The gene calls are TRBV28 and TRBJ1-2, with a tentative D call TRBD1 (5 bases). The V gene's germline CDR1 is MDHEN and CDR2 SYDVKM. This CDR3 has 15 residues. Trimming cost V 5 bases and J 4 bases, with 17 bases left between them. The CDR3 bases are TGTGCCAGCAGTGAAGTGGCAGGGCACCCCTATGGCTACACCTTC. Encoded protein: CASSEVAGHPYGYTF.

V usage is TRBV6-5 and J usage is TRBJ1-1; D may be TRBD1 (6 bases). There are 16 residues in the CDR3. V was cut by 2 bases and J by 6 bases, with 19 bases left in between. Germline loops: CDR1 MNHEY, CDR2 SVGAGI. This CDR3 is CASSYGQGSGEAEAFF. The CDR3 nucleotides are TGTGCCAGCAGTTACGGGCAGGGGAGCGGGGAGGCTGAAGCTTTCTTT.

V is TRBV7-2 and J is TRBJ2-7, with TRBD2 matching 8 bases. Germline V lookup: CDR1 SGHTA, CDR2 FQGNSA. Trimming at V came to 6 bases and at J to 2 bases, leaving 6 bases not matched to a gene. This CDR3 region has 14 residues. The CDR3 loop is CASSGLAGTYEQYF. CDR3 bases: TGTGCCAGCAGTGGCCTAGCGGGTACCTACGAGCAGTACTTC.

This clonotype was detected a few times. The rearrangement joins TRBV7-9 to TRBJ1-5; perhaps TRBD1 as D (5 bases). V dropped 8 bases and J dropped 3 bases, with 8 bases sitting between them. CDR1 is SEHNR, CDR2 FQNEAQ, per germline (reference sequence). CDR3 length equals 12 residues. DNA for the CDR3: TGTGCCAGCGACAGCCTCAATCAGCCCCAGCATTTT. Amino acids: CASDSLNQPQHF. The whole variable domain, remainder taken from reference TRBV7-9 and TRBJ1-5, is DTGVSQNPRHKITKRGQNVTFRCDPISEHNRLYWYRQTLGQGPEFLTYFQNEAQLEKSRLLSDRFSAERPKGSFSTLEIQRTEQGDSAMYLCASDSLNQPQHFGDGTRLSIL.

The chain combines TRBV14 with TRBJ2-5, with no clear D. Trimming cost V 4 bases and J 1 base, with 7 bases left between them. The CDR3 spans 13 residues. Germline CDR1 SGHDN, CDR2 FVKESK. CDR3 coding DNA: TGTGCCAGCAGCCGTCAGTTCCAAGAGACCCAGTACTTC. It encodes CASSRQFQETQYF.

A note on this clonotype: A much larger clone differs by one base, so this may be a read error. The gene calls are TRBV20-1 and TRBJ1-5, with a weak D call TRBD1 (5 bases). CDR3 length equals 14 residues. V lost 5 bases, J lost 4 bases, and 15 bases lay in between. CDR1 is DFQATT and CDR2 is SNEGSKA in the germline V gene (reference sequence). The chain's CDR3 is CSALQGSTNQPQHF. Written as DNA, the CDR3 is TGCAGTGCTCTCCAGGGAAGTACAAATCAGCCCCAGCATTTT.

The CDR3 region is CAWSVQQHTIYF. CDR3 nucleotides: TGTGCCTGGAGTGTACAACAGCACACCATATATTTT. The V gene is TRBV30, the J gene TRBJ1-3; no firm D call. This CDR3 is built from 12 residues. The V gene's germline CDR1 is GTSNPN and CDR2 SVGIG (reference sequence). The V gene lost 0 bases and the J gene lost 8 bases, with 8 bases spanning the gap.

Turning to this clonotype: This may be a read error: a much more frequent sequence differs by one nucleotide. This rearrangement joins TRBV6-5 to TRBJ1-5; no firm D call. Germline V lookup: CDR1 MNHEY, CDR2 SVGAGI. The CDR3 length is 15 residues. The CDR3 nucleotides read TGTGCCAGCAGTCCCCGGGGTGGGAGCCCGTGGCCCCAGCGTTTT. Translation gives CASSPRGGSPWPQRF.

This clonotype was seen more than once but under ten times. A read error may account for a junction end that differs from germline. This chain joins TRBV7-2 and TRBJ2-7; D remains ambiguous. The length of the CDR3 is 16 residues. The V gene's germline CDR1 is SGHTA and CDR2 FQGNSA. The chain's CDR3 is CASSLGWAAAIYEQYF. In nucleotides, the CDR3 is TGCGCCAGCAGCCTGGGGTGGGCGGCGGCCATTTACGAGCAGTACTTC.

The chain uses TRBV5-1 and TRBJ2-3, with D possibly TRBD2 on 5 matching bases. The ends were cut back, 0 bases at V and 4 bases at J, with 18 bases in the middle. The CDR3 spans 17 residues. Per the germline V gene, CDR1 is SGHRS and CDR2 is YFSETQ. The CDR3 nucleotides read TGCGCCAGCAGCTTGGAGGACTCGGCGTATACAGCAGATACGCAGTATTTT. It yields the protein CASSLEDSAYTADTQYF.

This clonotype appeared once. Compared with germline, one end of the junction differs, possibly owing to a read error. The chain joins TRBV28 to TRBJ2-6, with a tentative D call TRBD1 (5 bases). CDR1 is MDHEN, CDR2 SYDVKM, per germline. CDR3 size: 14 residues. The CDR3 DNA is TGTGCCAGCAGAACTCTCTCTGGGGCCAACGTCCTGAATTTC. Translated, it gives CASRTLSGANVLNF.

Concerning this clonotype: Being one base from a much bigger clone, this may be a read error. The chain combines TRBV6-5 with TRBJ2-7; a weak D match, TRBD2 (6 bases). V was pared by 8 bases and J by 0 bases, with 20 bases between. Germline values: CDR1 MNHEY, CDR2 SVGAGI. This CDR3 has 16 residues. The CDR3 DNA reads TGTGCCAGCTCCCCGCGGGACCATATCTACTCCTACGAGCAGTACTTC. Protein product: CASSPRDHIYSYEQYF.

Regarding this clonotype: A much larger clone lies a single base off, so this may be a read error. This chain links TRBV6-5 with TRBJ2-5; D ambiguous. Per the germline V gene, CDR1 is MNHEY and CDR2 is SVGAGI. The CDR3 totals 13 residues. The CDR3 spells CASSYSRQGTQYF. The CDR3 bases are TGTGCCAGCAGTTATTCCCGCCAAGGGACCCAGTACTTC.

This clonotype was found a few times. This chain links TRBV7-9 with TRBJ1-2; tentatively, D is TRBD1 (5 bases). The CDR3 runs 13 residues. Germline CDR1 and CDR2: SEHNR and FQNEAQ (reference sequence). V was clipped by 5 bases and J by 0 bases, with 7 bases between them. The CDR3 reads CASSQDTNYGYTF. For the CDR3, the DNA is TGTGCCAGCAGCCAGGACACTAACTATGGCTACACCTTC. Full variable domain (remainder filled in from reference TRBV7-9 and TRBJ1-2): DTGVSQNPRHKITKRGQNVTFRCDPISEHNRLYWYRQTLGQGPEFLTYFQNEAQLEKSRLLSDRFSAERPKGSFSTLEIQRTEQGDSAMYLCASSQDTNYGYTFGSGTRLTVV.

This clonotype was detected only a few times. As DNA, the CDR3 is TGTGCCATCAGTGTCGACCGGCAGAACACTGAAGCTTTCTTT. It yields the protein CAISVDRQNTEAFF. The chain has TRBV10-3 and TRBJ1-1; unclear D gene. The V gene's germline CDR1 is ENHRY and CDR2 SYGVKD. V was cut by 4 bases and J by 1 base, with 10 bases left in between. CDR3 size: 14 residues.

The J gene is TRBJ1-6, the V gene TRBV28; 9 positions agree with TRBD1. This CDR3 is 14 amino acids long. Germline V CDR1 and CDR2: MDHEN, SYDVKM. Germline trimming cut 6 bases from V and 9 bases from J; bases unmatched to any gene: 6. The CDR3 DNA is TGTGCCAGCAGCGGGACAGGGCGCGGTTCACCCCTCCACTTT. Translating gives CASSGTGRGSPLHF.

About this clonotype itself: A much more abundant neighbour one base away suggests this may be a read error. J is TRBJ2-7 and V is TRBV28; TRBD2 is a possible D gene (6 bases). The V gene's germline CDR1 is MDHEN and CDR2 SYDVKM. There are 15 residues in the CDR3. This CDR3 is CAGSLGPGRSYEQYF. The CDR3 coding sequence is TGTGCCGGCAGCTTAGGTCCAGGGAGGTCCTACGAGCAGTACTTC.

This clonotype was found once. The conserved closing phenylalanine or tryptophan is absent in this CDR3, likely reflecting a read error. V usage is TRBV11-2 and J usage is TRBJ2-3; D gene uncertain. Per the germline V gene, CDR1 is SGHAT and CDR2 is FQNNGV. Trimming left V 5 bases short and J 0 bases short, with 15 bases between. This CDR3 contains 16 residues. CDR3 residues: CASSLRFDGSTDTQYL. CDR3 in DNA: TGTGCCAGCAGCCTACGGTTCGACGGGAGCACAGATACGCAGTATTTG.

In its sample, this clonotype was seen many times. The V call is TRBV19, the J call TRBJ2-1, with a weak D call TRBD2 (6 bases). Trimming left V 6 bases short and J 0 bases short, with 9 bases between. Germline CDR1 reads LNHDA; CDR2 reads SQIVND (reference sequence). The CDR3 covers 14 residues. CDR3 region: CASRPGSSYNEQFF. In DNA form, the CDR3 reads TGTGCCAGTAGGCCCGGGAGCTCCTACAATGAGCAGTTCTTC.

V gene TRBV4-1 combines with J gene TRBJ2-7; 11 bases fit TRBD2. Germline V gene lookup returns CDR1 MGHRA and CDR2 YSYEKL. The CDR3 totals 16 residues. Unmatched junction bases numbered 8, after V lost 1 base and J lost 6 bases. This CDR3 reads CASSQGLAGNTLEQYF. The CDR3 DNA follows: TGCGCCAGCAGCCAAGGACTAGCGGGGAATACCCTCGAGCAGTACTTC.

This clonotype appeared many times. The chain joins TRBV7-2 to TRBJ1-5; D remains unclear. Germline values: CDR1 SGHTA, CDR2 FQGNSA. The CDR3 is 15 residues long. V lost 1 base and J 4 bases, leaving 11 bases between the germline ends. This CDR3 reads CASSLVGNTNQPQHF. As DNA, the CDR3 is TGTGCCAGCAGCTTAGTTGGAAATACTAATCAGCCCCAGCATTTT.

This clonotype has a handful of counts. This chain connects TRBV20-1 to TRBJ2-3, with 9 bases fitting TRBD2. Germline V CDR1 and CDR2: DFQATT, SNEGSKA (reference sequence). The ends lost 1 base at V and 2 bases at J; junction bases unmatched: 7. CDR3 length: 16 residues. CDR3 sequence (DNA): TGCAGTGCTAGAGGAAGACTAGCGGTTCACACAGATACGCAGTATTTT. Amino acid sequence: CSARGRLAVHTDTQYF.

This clonotype came up many times. The chain employs TRBV27 and TRBJ2-7; TRBD2 matches at 8 bases. V gave up 2 bases and J gave up 2 bases; unmatched junction bases: 2. Germline V lookup: CDR1 MNHEY, CDR2 SMNVEV (reference sequence). The CDR3 consists of 14 residues. The CDR3 spells CASSLGLAAYEQYF. Written as DNA, the CDR3 is TGTGCCAGCAGTTTAGGACTAGCAGCCTACGAGCAGTACTTC.

This chain links TRBV7-9 with TRBJ1-1; 8 bases map to TRBD1. V was pared by 1 base and J by 0 bases, with 4 bases of the junction left unmatched. This CDR3 is 16 amino acids long. Germline CDR1 is SEHNR and CDR2 is FQNEAQ (reference sequence). The CDR3 protein is CASSLVAGGMNTEAFF. The CDR3 DNA follows: TGTGCCAGCAGCTTAGTGGCAGGGGGCATGAACACTGAAGCTTTCTTT.

The genes are TRBV20-1 and TRBJ2-7; 7 nucleotides line up with TRBD2. The CDR3 totals 16 residues. Germline CDR1 DFQATT, CDR2 SNEGSKA (reference sequence). V trimming: 4 bases; J trimming: 0 bases; junction bases outside the gene matches: 12. CDR3 nucleotide sequence: TGCAGTGCTAACCCGCGACTAGCTGCAAACTCCTACGAGCAGTACTTC. It translates to CSANPRLAANSYEQYF.

In its sample, this clonotype was seen many times. The genes are TRBV28 and TRBJ2-7; possible D gene TRBD1, 5 bases. The V gene's germline CDR1 is MDHEN and CDR2 SYDVKM. The CDR3 length is 13 residues. V shed 5 bases and J shed 4 bases, with 12 bases lying between them. CDR3 amino acids: CASSLRQFYEQYF. The CDR3 DNA reads TGTGCCAGCAGTCTCAGACAGTTTTACGAGCAGTACTTC.

On this clonotype itself: One end of the junction varies from germline; a read error may be responsible. The CDR3 spells CACSLGGTGGDGYTF. In nucleotides, the CDR3 is TGTGCCTGCAGCTTAGGAGGGACAGGGGGCGATGGCTACACCTTC. The V and J genes are TRBV7-2 and TRBJ1-2; the match to TRBD1 covers 12 bases. The germline gives CDR1 SGHTA, CDR2 FQGNSA. There are 15 residues in the CDR3.

To note about this clonotype: A much larger clone differs by one base, so this may be a read error. The chain links TRBV27 to TRBJ2-7; D ambiguous. V lost 2 bases, J lost 3 bases, and 14 bases lay in between. The CDR3 contains 15 residues. Germline V gives CDR1 MNHEY, CDR2 SMNVEV (reference sequence). CDR3 protein: CASSLRLYADYEQYF. Written as DNA, the CDR3 is TGTGCCAGCAGTTTAAGGCTCTATGCGGACTACGAGCAGTACTTC.

This clonotype was detected many times. The chain employs TRBV6-1 and TRBJ1-1; 7 bases are shared with TRBD1. The CDR3 has 16 amino acids. The germline V gene encodes CDR1 MNHNS and CDR2 SASEGT. With V trimmed by 5 bases and J by 0 bases, 9 bases remained unmatched. CDR3 nucleotide sequence: TGTGCCAGCAGTTTACGGACAGGACGGCTGAACACTGAAGCTTTCTTT. It translates to CASSLRTGRLNTEAFF.